The 4 T cell receptor beta chains in this list originate from one sample, sequenced in a study of regulatory T cells in long-lasting Graves disease. Time point here: persistent/refractory GD, antithyroid drugs over 5 years with positive TRAb. Construction of the TCR library relied on RNA isolated from PBMCs. TCR beta libraries were built with iRepertoire HTBI primers and Arm-PCR of CDR3 regions. TCRdb re-derived calls from the multiplex PCR reads in MiXCR, one entry per CDR3 protein. The sample lists 700,000 or so distinct CDR3 sequences, 30% occurring once. The sequencing used peripheral blood mononuclear cells (PBMCs), collected when the disease was refractory, from a patient treated with antithyroid drugs. These receptors originate from a female donor with Graves disease.

At least ten counts were recorded for this clonotype. The chain is built from TRBV28 and TRBJ1-6; D is ambiguous. V shed 6 bases and J shed 0 bases, with 6 bases lying between them. The CDR3 is made up of 14 amino acids. Germline V gene lookup returns CDR1 MDHEN and CDR2 SYDVKM. This CDR3 reads CASRPRSYNSPLHF. CDR3 nucleotides: TGTGCCAGCAGGCCCCGCTCCTATAATTCACCCCTCCACTTT.

This clonotype has a handful of counts. V usage is TRBV20-1 and J usage is TRBJ2-7, with 12 bases fitting TRBD2. V trimming: 5 bases; J trimming: 4 bases; junction bases outside the gene matches: 3. Germline V gives CDR1 DFQATT, CDR2 SNEGSKA (reference sequence). The CDR3 runs 13 residues. The CDR3 loop is CSARTSGVYEQYF. In nucleotides, the CDR3 is TGCAGTGCTCGGACTAGCGGGGTTTACGAGCAGTACTTC.

A single count supports this clonotype. V usage is TRBV12-3 or TRBV12-4 and J usage is TRBJ1-6; D is unclear. This CDR3 contains 12 residues. The germline V and J ends were trimmed by 7 bases and 4 bases, with 5 bases remaining between them. The CDR3: CASTIYNSPLHF. The CDR3 nucleotides read TGTGCCAGCACAATATATAATTCACCCCTCCACTTT.

This clonotype was seen a few times. V and J are TRBV9 and TRBJ1-1; 8 bases align to TRBD1. Trimming removed 4 bases from V and 4 bases from J; junction bases left unmatched: 9. This CDR3 has 15 amino acids. From germline, CDR1 is SGDLS and CDR2 YYNGEE. CDR3: CASSPDRGWGTEAFF. CDR3 coding DNA: TGTGCCAGCAGCCCCGACAGGGGATGGGGCACTGAAGCTTTCTTT.